One and the same sample provided the 24 T cell receptor beta chains below, sequenced in a study of blood T cell repertoires in COVID-19 (dated by TCRdb to the early 2020s). Library prep was done by the immunoSEQ multiplex PCR assay. TCRdb re-hosts the immuneACCESS table, in-frame sequences only. Its copies lack some clones; in the studies checked, an unresolved V gene accounts for under half of them, and the cause for the rest is not known. The sample has some 170,000 clones on record, around 80% of them singletons. Of the sample, 15% to 20% is held by the ten largest clones. Sequenced: PBMCs or T cells enriched from blood (not recorded which). The receptor set was obtained from a woman aged 45-59 years who had recovered from COVID-19.

This clone was counted only a few times. The V call is TRBV9, the J call TRBJ2-3; 11 nucleotides agree with TRBD2. V lost 2 bases and J lost 3; bases outside the gene matches: 2. The germline V gene has CDR1 SGDLS and CDR2 YYNGEE. CDR3 length equals 15 residues. The CDR3 DNA is TGTGCCAGCAGCGTTAGCGGGAGGGAGACAGATACGCAGTATTTT. It encodes CASSVSGRETDTQYF.

This clone was picked up many times. The chain employs TRBV5-1 and TRBJ1-1, with D hard to call. The CDR3 runs 15 residues. The germline V gene encodes CDR1 SGHRS and CDR2 YFSETQ. V was shortened by 1 base and J by 4 bases, with 14 bases between the two germline ends. The CDR3 DNA reads as TGCGCCAGCAGCTTGTACCAGATTGGTCCCACTGAAGCTTTCTTT. Its protein is CASSLYQIGPTEAFF.

A single count supports this clone. The J gene is TRBJ2-5, the V gene TRBV27; D possibly corresponds to TRBD2 (5 bases). CDR3 length: 15 residues. Trimming removed 4 bases from V and 9 bases from J, with 21 bases in between. From germline, CDR1 is MNHEY and CDR2 SMNVEV (reference sequence). Here the CDR3 DNA reads TGTGCCAGCAGTTACTTCGGCCCGGGGAGAGCGGCCCAGTACTTC. As protein: CASSYFGPGRAAQYF.

The rearrangement links TRBV24-1 to TRBJ2-3, with TRBD1 identical over 9 bases. With 4 bases clipped from V and 4 bases from J, the junction kept 8 bases outside the gene matches. The CDR3 is 16 amino acids. Per the germline V gene, CDR1 is KGHDR and CDR2 is SFDVKD. The CDR3 DNA is TGTGCCACCAGTGAGTCACACAGGGGGCTTGCAGATACGCAGTATTTT. Amino acids: CATSESHRGLADTQYF.

This clone was observed a single time. The rearrangement links TRBV19 to TRBJ2-2; TRBD1 agrees at 8 bases. CDR3 size: 14 residues. V shed 5 bases, J shed 7 bases, and the junction held 6 bases outside the gene matches. Germline assignment: CDR1 LNHDA and CDR2 SQIVND (reference sequence). The CDR3 DNA reads TGTGCCAGTAGTGGACAGGGTGGCCTCGGGGAGCTGTTTTTT. Its translation: CASSGQGGLGELFF.

The chain combines TRBV28 with TRBJ1-2; D call uncertain. The CDR3 loop spans 15 amino acids. In germline, CDR1 is MDHEN, CDR2 SYDVKM. V was trimmed by 1 base and J by 2 bases, leaving 11 bases between them. The CDR3 sequence: CASSLLAEGNYGYTF. As DNA, the CDR3 is TGTGCCAGCAGTTTATTGGCAGAGGGAAACTATGGCTACACCTTC.

There are a few counts of this clone. The gene calls are TRBV10-3 and TRBJ1-1; D is undetermined. Between the trimmed V and J ends, which lost 0 bases and 1 base, there was a span of 6 bases. CDR1 is ENHRY, CDR2 SYGVKD, per germline. This CDR3 spans 14 amino acids. The DNA of the CDR3 is TGTGCCATCAGTGAGTCACCAGGGAACACTGAAGCTTTCTTT. Translation gives CAISESPGNTEAFF.

The chain uses TRBV19 and TRBJ2-1; tentatively, D is TRBD1 (5 bases). V shed 7 bases and J shed 7 bases, with 14 bases lying between them. The CDR3 spans 13 residues. CDR1 is LNHDA, CDR2 SQIVND, per germline (reference sequence). Here the CDR3 reads CASTAGAKNEQFF. The CDR3 bases are TGTGCCAGTACGGCTGGGGCTAAGAATGAGCAGTTCTTC.

The chain couples TRBV7-6 to TRBJ2-5; 10 bases are a match to TRBD2. V shed 4 bases and J 2 bases; nucleotides not matched to a gene: 4. This CDR3 region has 15 residues. CDR1 is SGHVS, CDR2 FNYEAQ, per germline. CDR3 protein: CASSWTSGVQETQYF. The CDR3 DNA reads TGTGCCAGCAGCTGGACTAGCGGAGTTCAAGAGACCCAGTACTTC.

This clone was seen a single time. The chain is built from TRBV5-1 and TRBJ1-3; D might be TRBD1 (5 bases). V gave up 4 bases and J gave up 4 bases, with 12 bases separating them. The CDR3 spans 14 residues. The germline gives CDR1 SGHRS, CDR2 YFSETQ. CDR3 sequence: CASSAGTDGNTIYF. CDR3 nucleotide sequence: TGCGCCAGCAGCGCGGGGACGGACGGAAACACCATATATTTT.

The chain recombines TRBV19 with TRBJ2-3; 7 nucleotides align to TRBD1. V gave up 3 bases and J gave up 2 bases; unmatched junction bases: 5. CDR1 and CDR2 (germline): LNHDA, SQIVND (reference sequence). The CDR3 contains 15 residues. CDR3 in amino acids: CASSIGTANTDTQYF. CDR3 bases: TGTGCCAGTAGTATTGGGACAGCCAACACAGATACGCAGTATTTT.

The chain recombines TRBV19 with TRBJ1-2; TRBD1 matches at 12 bases. CDR3 size: 16 residues. The J segment lost 8 bases and the V segment lost 6 bases, leaving 13 bases of the junction unmatched. Germline-derived CDR1 and CDR2 are LNHDA and SQIVND (reference sequence). The CDR3 reads CASSPEGGTGGLGYTF. DNA of the CDR3: TGTGCCAGTAGCCCGGAAGGCGGGACAGGGGGCCTGGGCTACACCTTC.

V usage is TRBV28 and J usage is TRBJ2-3, with 12 bases fitting TRBD2. The CDR3 is made up of 16 amino acids. The germline V gene encodes CDR1 MDHEN and CDR2 SYDVKM. V was clipped by 4 bases and J by 5 bases; unmatched bases: 7. DNA of the CDR3: TGTGCCAGCAGTTCCCGACTAGCGGGAGATTTAGATACGCAGTATTTT. Translation gives CASSSRLAGDLDTQYF.

This rearrangement joins TRBV18 to TRBJ2-7; D is ambiguous. The CDR3 spans 16 residues. Trimming pared 1 base from V and 2 bases from J, leaving 15 bases between. CDR1 is KGHSH, CDR2 LQKENI, per germline. CDR3 sequence (DNA): TGTGCCAGCTCACCACTATGGTCGGCTAGTACCTACGAGCAGTACTTC. It codes for CASSPLWSASTYEQYF.

V gene TRBV28 combines with J gene TRBJ2-7, with 7 bases aligning to TRBD2. CDR3 length equals 15 residues. Germline V gene data show CDR1 as MDHEN and CDR2 as SYDVKM. V lost 6 bases to trimming and J lost 2 bases; unmatched junction nucleotides: 10. DNA of the CDR3: TGTGCCAGCAGCCCCGGACTAGTTGATCCCTACGAGCAGTACTTC. Translating it yields CASSPGLVDPYEQYF.

The rearrangement joins TRBV19 to TRBJ1-1, with D uncertain. Trimming stripped 8 bases from V and 2 bases from J, with 15 bases between. Looked up from germline, CDR1 is LNHDA and CDR2 is SQIVND (reference sequence). The CDR3 is 14 amino acids. The CDR3 is CASSPLRGNTEAFF. For the CDR3, the DNA is TGTGCCAGTTCACCGCTCCGGGGAAACACTGAAGCTTTCTTT.

The chain uses TRBV18 and TRBJ2-3; weak D call: TRBD2 (5 bases). CDR1 is KGHSH, CDR2 LQKENI, per germline. V gave up 4 bases and J gave up 6 bases, with 11 bases separating them. The CDR3 length is 13 residues. CDR3 residues: CASSRGSGDTQYF. The DNA for the CDR3 is TGTGCCAGCTCACGAGGGTCCGGGGATACGCAGTATTTT.

V is TRBV5-1 and J is TRBJ2-5, with D possibly matching TRBD1 (5 bases). This CDR3 comprises 15 residues. CDR1 is SGHRS, CDR2 YFSETQ, per germline. The germline V and J ends were trimmed by 0 bases and 0 bases, with 9 bases remaining between them. The CDR3 reads CASSLATAYQETQYF. The CDR3 nucleotides read TGCGCCAGCAGCTTGGCGACAGCCTACCAAGAGACCCAGTACTTC.

The chain couples TRBV5-1 to TRBJ2-3; 7 bases fit TRBD2. Germline values: CDR1 SGHRS, CDR2 YFSETQ. The CDR3 extends over 14 amino acids. The V and J ends lost 0 bases and 6 bases, in that order; junction bases with no gene match: 4. The CDR3 protein is CASSLGAGLDTQYF. The CDR3, as DNA: TGCGCCAGCAGCTTGGGAGCGGGGTTGGATACGCAGTATTTT.

This clone was counted once. The chain is built from TRBV7-3 and TRBJ2-1, with a possible D match to TRBD1 (6 bases). With 0 bases removed from V and 5 bases from J, the gap between germline ends came to 17 bases. Looked up from germline, CDR1 is SGHTA and CDR2 is FQGTGA. CDR3 length: 17 amino acids. CDR3 DNA: TGTGCCAGCAGCTTAACATCGGGCAGGGGTCCGCACAATGAGCAGTTCTTC. Residues: CASSLTSGRGPHNEQFF.

This chain links TRBV11-2 with TRBJ2-1, with D unresolved. Per the germline V gene, CDR1 is SGHAT and CDR2 is FQNNGV. Trimming cost V 6 bases and J 9 bases, with 18 bases left between them. The length of the CDR3 is 14 residues. The chain's CDR3 is CASRNQAEIGEQFF. The CDR3 coding sequence is TGTGCCAGCAGAAATCAGGCAGAGATCGGTGAGCAGTTCTTC. The variable domain in full, with the rest retrieved from reference TRBV11-2 and TRBJ2-1, is EAGVAQSPRYKIIEKRQSVAFWCNPISGHATLYWYQQILGQGPKLLIQFQNNGVVDDSQLPKDRFSAERLKGVDSTLKIQPAKLEDSAVYLCASRNQAEIGEQFFGPGTRLTVL.

The V call is TRBV23-1, the J call TRBJ2-5, with a weak D call TRBD1 (5 bases). TRBV23-1 is an open reading frame, and its role is uncertain. CDR3 length: 14 residues. The V gene lost 8 bases and the J gene lost 5 bases, with 18 bases spanning the gap. The CDR3 coding sequence is TGCGCCAGCCATAGTCAGGGCCCCGTGGAGACCCAGTACTTC. As protein: CASHSQGPVETQYF.

The chain couples TRBV6-1 to TRBJ2-5; D is perhaps TRBD1 (5 bases). Per the germline V gene, CDR1 is MNHNS and CDR2 is SASEGT. V dropped 2 bases and J dropped 8 bases, with 18 bases sitting between them. The CDR3 sequence is 15 residues long. CDR3 nucleotide sequence: TGTGCCAGCAGTGAATGGCCGGAAGCAGGGATAACCCAGTACTTC. It is translated as CASSEWPEAGITQYF.

The chain joins TRBV7-9 to TRBJ2-2; 14 bases are shared with TRBD2. CDR1 and CDR2 from the germline V gene are SEHNR and FQNEAQ (reference sequence). The CDR3 covers 16 residues. The J segment lost 6 bases and the V segment lost 4 bases, leaving 4 bases of the junction unmatched. The CDR3 region is CASSSAGLAGAGELFF. CDR3 in DNA: TGTGCCAGCAGCTCCGCGGGACTAGCGGGAGCCGGGGAGCTGTTTTTT.